The clone carrying this T cell receptor beta chain has a handful of counts. TCRdb's table, derived via immunoSEQ multiplex PCR, lists solely in-frame clones and lacks some. The sample carries about 64,000 clones, more than 70% recorded once. The sample originates from a study of Tregs in tolerant kidney transplant recipients. The CDR3 is made up of 15 amino acids. V was clipped by 3 bases and J by 4 bases, with 14 bases between them. The germline gives CDR1 LGHNA, CDR2 YSLEER. Mixed chimerism was transient after nonmyeloablative marrow transplants from related graft donors. The sequences come from CD4+ T cells from blood (PBMCs), collected 6 months after the transplant. This receptor was identified in a human patient who received a combined kidney and bone marrow transplant. The graft donor may account for some of the T cells. The V gene is TRBV4-3, the J gene TRBJ2-3; the D gene is possibly TRBD2 (7 bases). CDR3 DNA: TGCGCCAGCAGCCATGGGGGGGCCCGGCCAGATACGCAGTATTTT. It translates to CASSHGGARPDTQYF.